The subject of this entry is one TCR beta chain. This specimen comes from a study of blood T cell repertoires in COVID-19. Study details: Donors in the United States, Italy and Spain gave samples during acute or convalescent COVID-19. Sources were T cells, B-cell-depleted T cells, or PBMCs; the material itself was cDNA or gDNA.

J gave up 5 bases and V 3 bases, and 2 bases lay outside the gene matches. The CDR3 runs to 15 residues. Germline V lookup: CDR1 LGHDT, CDR2 YNNKEL (reference sequence). In the original processing: Estimation of nucleated cell counts relied on the amplification of reference gene primers. The repertoire was sequenced with immunoSEQ multiplex PCR; TCRdb's copy has only in-frame clones and lacks some. V and J calls and clone size are as listed in that table; D and trimming were resolved from the DNA. In the table there are roughly 50,000 clones, approximately 85% of which are singletons. Source material: peripheral blood. The chain carries TRBV3-1 (or the pseudogene TRBV3-2) and TRBJ1-6; 9 nucleotides match TRBD1. This clonotype originated in a man between 60 and 70 years old with acute or convalescent COVID-19. The DNA for the CDR3 is TGTGCCAGCAGCCATTGGACAGGGGATAATTCACCCCTCCACTTT. It translates to CASSHWTGDNSPLHF.